A selection of T cell receptor beta chains follows, all from one sample in a study of CD8+ T cells in alopecia areata. Profiling relied on immunoSEQ multiplex PCR, and the TCRdb table lists in-frame clones only, not all of them. The data show 150,000 to 200,000 clones, around 51% seen once. The input for sequencing was CD8+ T cells sorted from blood, taken at approximately week 51, from a patient treated with tofacitinib. These receptor sequences come from a human donor with alopecia areata. CDR3s include the opening cysteine and the closing phenylalanine or tryptophan. A D gene is named only where the DNA matches it firmly. The listing skips clone size in some rows; elsewhere it reads once, few, many or a size class.

d_call,clone_size,v_call,j_call,cdr3_aa,cdr3_nt
NA,NA,TRBV5-6,TRBJ2-3,CASSLAMMAEFADTQYF,TGTGCCAGCAGCTTGGCCATGATGGCAGAATTTGCAGATACGCAGTATTTT
NA,NA,TRBV9,TRBJ2-1,CASSPQGNYNEQFF,TGTGCCAGCAGCCCCCAGGGGAACTACAATGAGCAGTTCTTC
TRBD1,NA,TRBV9,TRBJ1-3,CASSPISTGFSGNTIYF,TGTGCCAGCAGCCCCATTTCGACAGGGTTCTCTGGAAACACCATATATTTT
NA,NA,TRBV2,TRBJ2-3,CASRGGTDTQYF,TGTGCCAGCAGAGGGGGCACAGATACGCAGTATTTT
NA,NA,TRBV11-2,TRBJ1-1,CASSLNTGRNTEAFF,TGTGCCAGCAGCTTAAACACAGGGCGGAACACTGAAGCTTTCTTT
NA,NA,TRBV9,TRBJ2-1,CASSVVPNEQFF,TGTGCCAGCAGCGTGGTTCCCAATGAGCAGTTCTTC
TRBD1,NA,TRBV4-2,TRBJ2-7,CASAPTGESYEQYF,TGTGCCAGCGCTCCGACAGGGGAGTCCTACGAGCAGTACTTC
TRBD1,NA,TRBV5-6,TRBJ2-5,CASSKLRTGRLETQYF,TGTGCCAGCAGCAAGTTGAGGACAGGGAGGTTGGAGACCCAGTACTTC
NA,few,TRBV27,TRBJ2-3,CASSLRQASTDTQYF,TGTGCCAGCAGTTTACGACAGGCAAGCACAGATACGCAGTATTTT
NA,NA,TRBV6-6,TRBJ1-2,CASSYLGLDHGYTF,TGTGCCAGCAGTTATCTGGGCCTGGACCATGGCTACACCTTC
NA,medium-sized,TRBV5-1,TRBJ2-1,CASSLNEQFF,TGCGCCAGCAGCTTGAATGAGCAGTTCTTC
NA,NA,TRBV2,TRBJ1-4,CATSPGGEKLFF,TGTGCCACTTCCCCGGGGGGGGAAAAACTGTTTTTT
NA,NA,TRBV19,TRBJ2-7,CASSIDLETSSYEQYF,TGTGCCAGTAGTATAGATCTGGAGACATCGTCCTACGAGCAGTACTTC
NA,NA,TRBV5-1,TRBJ1-2,CASSRAGTNYGYTF,TGCGCCAGCAGCCGAGCCGGGACTAACTATGGCTACACCTTC
NA,once,TRBV30,TRBJ1-2,CAWSRREYGYTF,TGTGCCTGGTCACGCCGCGAGTATGGCTACACCTTC
NA,NA,TRBV5-1,TRBJ1-2,CASSGEAYGYTF,TGCGCCAGCAGTGGGGAGGCCTATGGCTACACCTTC
NA,NA,TRBV27,TRBJ2-7,CASSPDGSYEQYF,TGTGCCAGCAGTCCGGACGGCTCCTACGAGCAGTACTTC
TRBD1,few,TRBV27,TRBJ2-3,CASSGGQGLDTQYF,TGTGCCAGCAGTGGGGGACAGGGGTTAGATACGCAGTATTTT
NA,NA,TRBV6-5,TRBJ1-1,CASSYRGSNTEAFF,TGTGCCAGCAGTTACAGGGGCTCGAACACTGAAGCTTTCTTT
NA,NA,TRBV7-9,TRBJ2-1,CASRGEVLEQFF,TGTGCCAGCAGGGGGGAGGTCCTGGAGCAGTTCTTC
TRBD1,NA,TRBV5-6,TRBJ1-6,CASSLALARYRTGDSPLHF,TGTGCCAGCAGCTTGGCCTTGGCTAGGTACAGGACAGGGGATTCACCCCTCCACTTT
TRBD1,NA,TRBV11-2,TRBJ2-1,CASSLTGVHEQFF,TGTGCCAGCAGCCTCACAGGGGTACATGAGCAGTTCTTC
NA,NA,TRBV11-2,TRBJ2-7,CASSLEGNEQYF,TGTGCCAGCAGCCTTGAGGGGAACGAGCAGTACTTC